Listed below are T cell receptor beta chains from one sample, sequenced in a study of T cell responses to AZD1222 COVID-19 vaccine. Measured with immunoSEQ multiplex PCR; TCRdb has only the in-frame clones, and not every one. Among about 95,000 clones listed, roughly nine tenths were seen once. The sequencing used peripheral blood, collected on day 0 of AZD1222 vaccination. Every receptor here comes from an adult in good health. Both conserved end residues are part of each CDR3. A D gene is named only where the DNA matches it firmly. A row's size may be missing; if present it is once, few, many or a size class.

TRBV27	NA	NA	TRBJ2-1	CASSTRIPLEVNEQFF	TGTGCCAGCAGTACACGTATCCCCCTCGAGGTAAATGAGCAGTTCTTC
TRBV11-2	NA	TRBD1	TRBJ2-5	CASSLSSRGRPETQYF	TGTGCCAGCAGCTTAAGTAGCAGGGGGCGCCCGGAGACCCAGTACTTC
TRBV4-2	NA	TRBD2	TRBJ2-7	CASSQDWTSGSYEQYF	TGTGCCAGCAGCCAAGATTGGACTAGCGGGAGCTACGAGCAGTACTTC
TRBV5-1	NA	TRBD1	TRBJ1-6	CASSYDRGDSPLHF	TGCGCCAGCAGCTACGACAGGGGTGATTCACCCCTCCACTTT
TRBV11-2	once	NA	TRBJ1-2	CASSLDYGVSSGYTF	TGTGCCAGCAGCTTAGATTACGGAGTATCGTCAGGCTACACCTTC
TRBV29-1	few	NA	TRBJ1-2	CSVEKGSYGYTF	TGCAGCGTTGAAAAGGGGAGCTATGGCTACACCTTC
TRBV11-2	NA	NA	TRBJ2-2	CASSLRTPDTGELFF	TGTGCCAGTAGTTTGAGGACGCCGGACACCGGGGAGCTGTTTTTT
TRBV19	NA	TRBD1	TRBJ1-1	CASTLTGTYTEAFF	TGTGCCAGTACCCTGACAGGGACGTACACTGAAGCTTTCTTT
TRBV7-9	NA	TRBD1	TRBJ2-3	CASRPLPGQGLTDTQYF	TGTGCCAGCAGGCCTCTTCCGGGACAGGGGCTCACAGATACGCAGTATTTT
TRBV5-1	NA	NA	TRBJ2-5	CASSLDSGETQYF	TGCGCCAGCAGCTTAGACAGTGGGGAGACCCAGTACTTC
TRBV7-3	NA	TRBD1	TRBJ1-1	CASSYRTGTEAFF	TGTGCCAGCAGCTACCGGACAGGCACTGAAGCTTTCTTT
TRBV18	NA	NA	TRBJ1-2	CASSPPGIRANYGYTF	TGTGCCAGCTCACCACCGGGGATTCGAGCGAACTATGGCTACACCTTC
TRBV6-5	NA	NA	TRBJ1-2	CASREAGEGGYTF	TGTGCCAGCAGGGAGGCAGGGGAGGGGGGCTACACCTTC
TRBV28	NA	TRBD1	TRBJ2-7	CASRGADRGPYEQYF	TGTGCCAGCCGAGGGGCGGACAGGGGCCCTTACGAGCAGTACTTC
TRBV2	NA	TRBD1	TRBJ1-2	CASRLGQGSGYTF	TGTGCCAGCAGACTGGGACAGGGATCTGGCTACACCTTC
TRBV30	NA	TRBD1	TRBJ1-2	CAKSQGAVSYGYTF	TGTGCCAAAAGTCAGGGGGCGGTTAGCTATGGCTACACCTTC
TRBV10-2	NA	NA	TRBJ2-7	CASSEWETGVSYEQYF	TGCGCCAGCAGTGAATGGGAGACTGGGGTCTCCTACGAGCAGTACTTC
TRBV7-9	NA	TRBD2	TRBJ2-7	CASSTLGLADYEQYF	TGTGCCAGCTCGACCCTTGGACTAGCGGACTACGAGCAGTACTTC
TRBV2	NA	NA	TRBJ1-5	CASSEEGRDLSGRNQPQHF	TGTGCCAGCAGTGAAGAGGGCAGGGACCTAAGCGGAAGAAATCAGCCCCAGCATTTT
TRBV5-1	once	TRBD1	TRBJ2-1	CASSWTGTVFPNEQFF	TGCGCCAGCAGCTGGACCGGGACAGTCTTCCCAAATGAGCAGTTCTTC
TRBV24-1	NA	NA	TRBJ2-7	CATSDFPEQYF	TGTGCCACCAGTGATTTTCCCGAGCAGTACTTC
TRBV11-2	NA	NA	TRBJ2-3	CASSLGFVPDTQYF	TGTGCCAGCAGCTTAGGATTCGTCCCAGATACGCAGTATTTT
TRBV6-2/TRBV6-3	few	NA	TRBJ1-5	CASSLGHPGSQPQHF	TGTGCCAGCAGCTTAGGACACCCAGGGAGTCAGCCCCAGCATTTT
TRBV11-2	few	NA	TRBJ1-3	CASSPQTGPKGNTIYF	TGTGCCAGCAGCCCTCAGACAGGACCAAAGGGAAACACCATATATTTT
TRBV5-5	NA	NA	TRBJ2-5	CASSLAGWDQETQYF	TGTGCCAGCAGCTTGGCCGGGTGGGACCAAGAGACCCAGTACTTC
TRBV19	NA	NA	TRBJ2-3	CASSKPGEDTQYF	TGTGCCAGTAGTAAGCCGGGTGAAGATACGCAGTATTTT
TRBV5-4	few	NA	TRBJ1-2	CASSLDLSGSGYTF	TGTGCCAGCAGCTTGGACCTCAGCGGTAGTGGCTACACCTTC
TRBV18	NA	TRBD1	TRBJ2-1	CASSPRGQGLGSYNEQFF	TGTGCCAGCTCACCACGGGGACAGGGTCTCGGCTCCTACAATGAGCAGTTCTTC
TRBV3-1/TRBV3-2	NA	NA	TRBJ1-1	CASSLQGGRTEAFF	TGTGCCAGCAGCCTTCAGGGTGGTCGCACTGAAGCTTTCTTT
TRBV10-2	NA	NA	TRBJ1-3	CASSSVLSGNTIYF	TGCGCCAGCAGTTCGGTATTATCTGGAAACACCATATATTTT
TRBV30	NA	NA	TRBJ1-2	CAWATRGISYGYTF	TGTGCCTGGGCTACGCGGGGTATAAGCTATGGCTACACCTTC
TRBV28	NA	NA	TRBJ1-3	CASSLQGSFSGNTIYF	TGTGCCAGCAGTTTACAGGGTTCCTTCTCTGGAAACACCATATATTTT
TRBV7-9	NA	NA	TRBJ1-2	CASSPLLGYTF	TGTGCCAGCAGCCCCCTACTGGGCTACACCTTC
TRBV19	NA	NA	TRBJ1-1	CASSIDPGTYYEAFF	TGTGCCAGTAGTATAGATCCCGGGACGTATTATGAAGCTTTCTTT
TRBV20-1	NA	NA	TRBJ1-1	CSASSTMNTEAFF	TGCAGTGCTAGTAGTACTATGAACACTGAAGCTTTCTTT
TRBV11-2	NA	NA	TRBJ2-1	CASSFGSYNEQFF	TGTGCCAGCAGCTTTGGCTCCTACAATGAGCAGTTCTTC
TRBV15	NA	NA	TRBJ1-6	CATSRDGKGHLNSPLHF	TGTGCCACCAGCAGAGATGGCAAGGGGCACCTTAATTCACCCCTCCACTTT
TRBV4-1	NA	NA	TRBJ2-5	CASSQPGGRGKTQYF	TGCGCCAGCAGCCAACCTGGGGGGAGAGGAAAGACCCAGTACTTC
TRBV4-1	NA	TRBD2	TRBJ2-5	CASSQAPQTSGGFETQYF	TGCGCCAGCAGCCAGGCTCCTCAGACTAGCGGGGGTTTCGAGACCCAGTACTTC
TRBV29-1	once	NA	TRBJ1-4	CSVGDGPEKLFF	TGCAGCGTTGGAGATGGGCCGGAAAAACTGTTTTTT
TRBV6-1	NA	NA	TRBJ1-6	CASRTGARVNSPLHF	TGTGCCAGCAGAACCGGGGCACGGGTTAATTCACCCCTCCACTTT
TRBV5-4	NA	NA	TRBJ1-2	CASSLIPVYGYTF	TGTGCCAGCAGCTTGATTCCGGTCTATGGCTACACCTTC
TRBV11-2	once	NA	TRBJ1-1	CASSSYPEFTANTEAFF	TGTGCCAGCAGCTCCTACCCCGAATTTACAGCGAACACTGAAGCTTTCTTT
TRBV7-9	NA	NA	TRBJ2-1	CASSLDTDEQFF	TGTGCCAGCAGCCTCGACACCGATGAGCAGTTCTTC
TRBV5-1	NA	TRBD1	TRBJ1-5	CASSLEGGAQPQHF	TGCGCCAGCAGCTTGGAAGGGGGCGCTCAGCCCCAGCATTTT
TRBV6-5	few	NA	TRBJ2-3	CASRAWGPGTDTQYF	TGTGCCAGCAGAGCGTGGGGGCCGGGCACAGATACGCAGTATTTT
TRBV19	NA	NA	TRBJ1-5	CAKSLQNGNQPQHF	TGTGCCAAAAGCCTACAGAACGGCAATCAGCCCCAGCATTTT
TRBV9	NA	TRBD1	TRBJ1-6	CASSNRDSHNSPLHF	TGTGCCAGCAGCAACCGGGACAGCCATAATTCACCCCTCCACTTT
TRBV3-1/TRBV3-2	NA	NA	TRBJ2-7	CASSQGGKSEQYF	TGTGCCAGCAGCCAAGGTGGGAAGAGCGAGCAGTACTTC
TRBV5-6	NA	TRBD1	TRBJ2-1	CASSLGTGDNEQFF	TGTGCCAGCAGCTTGGGGACAGGGGACAATGAGCAGTTCTTC
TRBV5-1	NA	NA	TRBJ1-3	CASSLTGSGNTIYF	TGCGCCAGCAGCTTGACAGGATCTGGAAACACCATATATTTT
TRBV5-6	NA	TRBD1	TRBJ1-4	CASSLMGQGRPSEKLFF	TGTGCCAGCAGCTTGATGGGACAGGGTAGGCCCTCTGAAAAACTGTTTTTT
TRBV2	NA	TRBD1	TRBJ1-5	CASRDRVNNQPQHF	TGTGCCAGCAGGGACAGGGTGAACAATCAGCCCCAGCATTTT
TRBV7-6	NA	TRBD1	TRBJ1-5	CASSLLTGDQPQHF	TGTGCCAGCAGCTTATTGACAGGGGATCAGCCCCAGCATTTT